This TCR beta chain came from a study of technical replicates of blood from a handful of donors. The CDR3 extends over 16 amino acids. Trimming cost V 5 bases and J 3 bases, with 20 bases left between them. In germline, CDR1 is SEHNR, CDR2 FQNEAQ (reference sequence). Sequenced by immunoSEQ multiplex PCR; TCRdb stores in-frame clones only, minus some. This table has more than 90,000 clones, almost 96% appearing once. Sequenced input: T cells isolated from PBMCs. This sequence was found in a human donor in good health. The gene calls are TRBV7-9 and TRBJ2-7; D not certain. In nucleotides, the CDR3 is TGTGCCAGCAGCCCTCGCGAACAAGACACCTTCTACGAGCAGTACTTC. This sequence encodes CASSPREQDTFYEQYF.